Many counts were recorded for the clone carrying this T cell receptor (beta chain). This entry comes from a study of T cells in Graves' hyperthyroidism and ophthalmopathy. The CDR3 has 13 residues. Germline V CDR1 and CDR2: SGHVS, FQNEAQ. The V gene lost 7 bases and the J gene lost 0 bases, with 9 bases spanning the gap. Amplification of TCR beta CDR3 regions was performed using RNA transcripts as template. The HTBI primer set drove a first-round RT-PCR of the TCR CDR3. TCRdb independently ran MiXCR on the multiplex PCR reads; one entry per CDR3 protein. The sample yields 150,000 or so distinct CDR3 sequences, 8% to 9.5% seen once.

Sequenced material: blood. The TCR comes from a woman aged 18-29 years with Graves' hyperthyroidism that later progressed to Graves' ophthalmopathy. This rearrangement joins TRBV7-8 to TRBJ1-1; tentatively, D is TRBD1 (5 bases). The CDR3 loop is CASIPGLNTEAFF. The CDR3 bases are TGTGCCAGCATCCCGGGGCTGAACACTGAAGCTTTCTTT.